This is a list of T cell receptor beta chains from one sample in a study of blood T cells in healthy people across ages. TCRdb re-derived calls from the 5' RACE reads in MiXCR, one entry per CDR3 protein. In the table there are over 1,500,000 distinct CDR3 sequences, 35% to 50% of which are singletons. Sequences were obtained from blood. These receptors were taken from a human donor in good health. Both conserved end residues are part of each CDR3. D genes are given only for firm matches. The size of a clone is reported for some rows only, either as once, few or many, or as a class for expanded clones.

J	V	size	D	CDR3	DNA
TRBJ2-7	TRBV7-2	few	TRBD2	CASSLESASGSYEQYF	TGTGCCAGCAGCTTAGAGTCGGCTAGCGGTTCCTACGAGCAGTACTTC
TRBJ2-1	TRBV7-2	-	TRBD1	CASSSPKDRLHNEQFF	TGTGCCAGCAGCTCACCCAAGGACAGGCTACACAATGAGCAGTTCTTC
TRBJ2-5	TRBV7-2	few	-	CASSLRAYQETQYF	TGTGCCAGCAGCCTAAGGGCATACCAAGAGACCCAGTACTTC
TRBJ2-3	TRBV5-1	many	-	CASSGGPSTDTQYF	TGCGCCAGCAGCGGGGGACCTAGCACAGATACGCAGTATTTT
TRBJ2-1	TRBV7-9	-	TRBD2	CASNRLAGVDEQFF	TGTGCCAGCAACCGACTAGCGGGGGTGGATGAGCAGTTCTTC
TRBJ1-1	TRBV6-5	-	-	CASSYSTGRGTEAFF	TGTGCCAGCAGTTACTCAACAGGGAGGGGCACTGAAGCTTTCTTT
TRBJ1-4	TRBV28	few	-	CASNSRDHAEKLFF	TGTGCCAGCAATTCCAGGGACCATGCTGAAAAACTGTTTTTT
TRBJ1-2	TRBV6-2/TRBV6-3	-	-	CASSYPTRGDYGYTF	TGTGCCAGCAGTTACCCTACCAGGGGCGACTATGGCTACACCTTC
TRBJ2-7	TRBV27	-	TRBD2	CASSFYVGHAGGHEQYF	TGTGCCAGCAGTTTTTATGTGGGGCACGCGGGGGGCCACGAGCAGTACTTC
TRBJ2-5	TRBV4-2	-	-	CASSQDRGEPAGETQYF	TGTGCCAGCAGCCAAGATCGCGGGGAGCCAGCGGGAGAGACCCAGTACTTC
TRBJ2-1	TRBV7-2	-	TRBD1	CASSPDRGQNEQFF	TGTGCCAGCAGCCCGGACAGGGGCCAGAATGAGCAGTTCTTC
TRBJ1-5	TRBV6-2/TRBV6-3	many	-	CASSYSGGNQPQHF	TGTGCCAGCAGTTACTCGGGGGGCAATCAGCCCCAGCATTTT
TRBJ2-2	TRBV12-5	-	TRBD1	CASSSEDRGPFF	TGTGCTAGTAGTTCTGAGGACAGGGGACCGTTTTTT
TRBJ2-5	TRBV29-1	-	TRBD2	CSVGRRGLAGGHQETQYF	TGCAGCGTTGGGCGTCGGGGACTAGCGGGGGGCCACCAAGAGACCCAGTACTTC
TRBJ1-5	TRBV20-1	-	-	CSARDFKRGNQPQHF	TGCAGTGCTAGAGATTTCAAAAGGGGCAATCAGCCCCAGCATTTT
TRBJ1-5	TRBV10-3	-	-	CAIKPYQPQHF	TGTGCCATCAAACCCTATCAGCCCCAGCATTTT
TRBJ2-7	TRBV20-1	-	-	CSARTRRFSYEQYF	TGCAGTGCTCGGACACGAAGATTCTCCTACGAGCAGTACTTC
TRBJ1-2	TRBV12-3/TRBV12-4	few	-	CASSKFKGYTYGYTF	TGTGCCAGCAGCAAATTTAAGGGTTATACCTATGGCTACACCTTC
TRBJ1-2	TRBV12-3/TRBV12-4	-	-	CASSLARGDGGYGYTF	TGTGCCAGCAGTTTAGCGCGAGGGGACGGGGGATATGGCTACACCTTC
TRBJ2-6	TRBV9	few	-	CASSADPGTTGANALTF	TGTGCCAGCAGCGCCGATCCCGGGACAACCGGGGCCAACGCCCTGACTTTC
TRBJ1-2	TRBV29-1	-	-	CSVEALGVGGYTF	TGCAGCGTTGAAGCCTTAGGGGTAGGCGGCTACACCTTC
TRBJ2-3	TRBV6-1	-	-	CASSFRDTTDAQYF	TGTGCCAGCAGTTTCCGGGACACCACAGATGCGCAGTATTTT
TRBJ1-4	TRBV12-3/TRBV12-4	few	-	CASSAPGGEKLFF	TGTGCCAGCAGTGCCCCAGGAGGTGAAAAACTGTTTTTT
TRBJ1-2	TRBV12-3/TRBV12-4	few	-	CASGRPYGYTF	TGTGCCAGCGGCAGACCCTATGGCTACACCTTC
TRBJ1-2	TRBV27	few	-	CASSSRVVGGYTF	TGTGCCAGCAGTAGCAGGGTTGTAGGTGGCTACACCTTC
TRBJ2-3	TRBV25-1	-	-	CASSDAGPHLRDTQYF	TGTGCCAGCAGTGATGCGGGACCCCACCTCAGGGATACGCAGTATTTT
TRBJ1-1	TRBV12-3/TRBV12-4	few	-	CASSLRASQAFF	TGTGCCAGCAGTTTAAGGGCGTCACAAGCTTTCTTT
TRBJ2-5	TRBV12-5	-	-	CASGFGGSQETQYF	TGTGCTAGTGGTTTTGGGGGATCACAAGAGACCCAGTACTTC
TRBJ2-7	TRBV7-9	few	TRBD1	CASSLTGMGSYEQYF	TGTGCCAGCAGCCTGACAGGGATGGGGTCCTACGAGCAGTACTTC
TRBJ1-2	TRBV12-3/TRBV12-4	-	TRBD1	CASRPGTGSFYGYTF	TGTGCCAGCAGACCCGGGACAGGGTCCTTCTATGGCTACACCTTC
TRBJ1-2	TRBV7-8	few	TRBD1	CASSSPATGTLYGYTF	TGTGCCAGCAGCTCCCCTGCGACAGGGACCCTCTATGGCTACACCTTC
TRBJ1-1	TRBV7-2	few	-	CASSNSYEAFF	TGTGCCAGCAGCAACAGCTATGAAGCTTTCTTT
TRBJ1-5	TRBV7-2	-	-	CASSRDGNYQPQHF	TGTGCCAGCAGTCGGGACGGAAATTATCAGCCCCAGCATTTT
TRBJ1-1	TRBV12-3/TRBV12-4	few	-	CASSPGRGFEAFF	TGTGCCAGCAGTCCCGGGCGCGGGTTTGAAGCTTTCTTT
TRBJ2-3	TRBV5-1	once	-	CASRLVSGADTQYF	TGCGCCAGCAGGTTGGTCTCGGGTGCAGATACGCAGTATTTT
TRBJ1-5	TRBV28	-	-	CASRPPWSQGGYSNQPQHF	TGTGCCAGCAGACCACCGTGGTCCCAGGGCGGTTATAGCAATCAGCCCCAGCATTTT
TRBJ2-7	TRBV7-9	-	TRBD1	CASSDLATGVYEQYF	TGTGCCAGCAGCGACCTCGCCACAGGGGTCTACGAGCAGTACTTC
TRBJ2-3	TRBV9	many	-	CASSVEWDRLNTDTQYF	TGTGCCAGCAGCGTAGAGTGGGACCGCCTCAACACAGATACGCAGTATTTT
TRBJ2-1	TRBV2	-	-	CASSARRPEYNEQFF	TGTGCCAGCAGTGCGAGGCGGCCCGAATACAATGAGCAGTTCTTC
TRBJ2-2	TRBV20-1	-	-	CSASVKPIANTGELFF	TGCAGTGCTAGTGTCAAGCCCATCGCGAACACCGGGGAGCTGTTTTTT
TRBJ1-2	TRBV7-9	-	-	CASSFAPYYGYTF	TGTGCCAGCAGCTTCGCCCCCTACTATGGCTACACCTTC
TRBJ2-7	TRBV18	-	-	CASSPAGSSVHEQYF	TGTGCCAGCTCACCAGCGGGGTCTAGTGTACACGAGCAGTACTTC